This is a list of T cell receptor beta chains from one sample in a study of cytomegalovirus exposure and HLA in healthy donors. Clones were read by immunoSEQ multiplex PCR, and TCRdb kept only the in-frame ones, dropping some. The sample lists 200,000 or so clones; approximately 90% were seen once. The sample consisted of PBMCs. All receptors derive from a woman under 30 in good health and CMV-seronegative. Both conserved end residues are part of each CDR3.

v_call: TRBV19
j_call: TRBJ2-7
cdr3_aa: CASSPRQREPYEQYF

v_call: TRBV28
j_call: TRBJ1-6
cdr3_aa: CASAGRMAGQGNSPLHF

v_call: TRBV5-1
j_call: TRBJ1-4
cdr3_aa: CASSMGGTNEKLFF

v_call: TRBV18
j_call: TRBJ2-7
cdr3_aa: CASSQTGDEQYF

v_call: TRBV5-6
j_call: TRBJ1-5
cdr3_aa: CASSFSGQPQHF

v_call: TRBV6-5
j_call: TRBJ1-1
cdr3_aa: CASSRQNEAFF

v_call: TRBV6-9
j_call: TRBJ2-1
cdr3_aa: CASSPYRSNEQFF

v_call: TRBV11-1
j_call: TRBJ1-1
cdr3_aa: CASSSPLGGTEAFF

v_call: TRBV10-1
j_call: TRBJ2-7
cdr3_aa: CASSAIPGQGLNEQYF

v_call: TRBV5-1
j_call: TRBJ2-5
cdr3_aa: CASSFRETQYF

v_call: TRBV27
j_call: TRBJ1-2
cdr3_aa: CASSSPSTDYGYTF

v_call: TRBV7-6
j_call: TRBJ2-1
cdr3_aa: CASSPRLAAEQFF

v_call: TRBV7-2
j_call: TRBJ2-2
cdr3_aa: CASSSGGSVTGELFF

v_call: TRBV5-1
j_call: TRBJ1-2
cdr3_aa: CASSLGAEGVYGYTF

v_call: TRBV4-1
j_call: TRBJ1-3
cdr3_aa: CASSQKQGPDWIGNTIYF

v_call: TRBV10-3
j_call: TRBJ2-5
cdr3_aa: CAIPGGAETQYF

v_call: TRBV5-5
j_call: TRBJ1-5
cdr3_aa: CASSPTGLRNQPQHF

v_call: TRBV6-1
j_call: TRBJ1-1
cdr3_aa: CASLGQGMNTEAFF

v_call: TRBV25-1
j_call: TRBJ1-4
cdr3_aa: CASSERGGPPATNEKLFF

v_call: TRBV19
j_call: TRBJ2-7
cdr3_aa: CASQGLDGSYEQYF

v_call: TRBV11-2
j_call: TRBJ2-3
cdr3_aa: CASSPTVGLAVTDTQYF

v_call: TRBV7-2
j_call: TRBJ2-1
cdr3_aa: CASSSHGERAYNEQFF

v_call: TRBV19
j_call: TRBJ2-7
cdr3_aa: CASTRDRTSYEQYF

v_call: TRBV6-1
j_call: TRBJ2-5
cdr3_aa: CASSEAWGGGVTQYF

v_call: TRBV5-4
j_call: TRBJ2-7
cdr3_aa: CASSLVREGNHEQYF

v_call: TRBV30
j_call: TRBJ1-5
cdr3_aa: CAWSVRTAGGHQPQHF

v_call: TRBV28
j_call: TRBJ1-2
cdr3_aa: CASSVGGVPYLNYGYTF

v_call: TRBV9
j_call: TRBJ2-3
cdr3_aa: CASSVDLRDTDTQYF

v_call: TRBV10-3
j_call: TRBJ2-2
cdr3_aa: CAISELGRDTGELFF

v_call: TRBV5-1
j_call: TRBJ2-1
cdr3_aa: CASSFRDEQFF

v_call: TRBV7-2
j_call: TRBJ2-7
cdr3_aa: CASSPPRGSSYEQYF

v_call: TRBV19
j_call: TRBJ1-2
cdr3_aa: CASSLGQPGGYTF

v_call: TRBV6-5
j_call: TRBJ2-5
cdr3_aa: CASSYGLQETQYF

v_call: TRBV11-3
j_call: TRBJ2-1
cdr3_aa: CASSFGGSSYNEQFF

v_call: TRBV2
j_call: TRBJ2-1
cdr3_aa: CASMEGTRVEQFF

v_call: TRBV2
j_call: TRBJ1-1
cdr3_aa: CASSEPPREAFF

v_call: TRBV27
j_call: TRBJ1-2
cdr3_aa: CASRGPGLSNYGYTF

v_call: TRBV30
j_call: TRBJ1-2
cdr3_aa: CAWSDRGQGRNYGYTF

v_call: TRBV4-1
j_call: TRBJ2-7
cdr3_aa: CASSQAGIGAYEQYF

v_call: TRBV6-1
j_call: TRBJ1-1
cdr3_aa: CASTISGGPEAFF

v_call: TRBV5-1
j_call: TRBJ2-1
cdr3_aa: CASSYDGGQFF

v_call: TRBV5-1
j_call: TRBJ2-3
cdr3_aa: CASSLGMEDTQYF

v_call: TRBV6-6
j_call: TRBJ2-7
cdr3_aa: CASSKGLAEMSEQYF

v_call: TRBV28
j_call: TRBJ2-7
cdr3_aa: CASSLGGLRGYEQYF

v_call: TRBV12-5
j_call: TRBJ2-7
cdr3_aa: CASGLEGGLAGGEQYF

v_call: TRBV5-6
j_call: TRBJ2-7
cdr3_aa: CASSELAGSGYEQYF

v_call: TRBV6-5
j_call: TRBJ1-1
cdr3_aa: CASYTGTLNTEAFF

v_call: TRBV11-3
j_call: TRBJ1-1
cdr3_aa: CASSADWVLATFF